The table lists the clone carrying this T cell receptor beta chain with a count of one. Antigen specificity is unknown. These data are taken from a study of Ad26.COV2.S vaccination and SARS-CoV-2 variants. Turning to the study itself: Into the muscle, Ad26.COV2.S was dosed once or twice, 56 days apart. Broader study findings: Placebo recipients showed lower spike-specific TCR breadth than vaccinees.

Profiled with immunoSEQ multiplex PCR; TCRdb holds only in-frame clones, not every one. Of 350,000 to 500,000 clones in the sample, roughly 90% are singletons; the top ten hold approximately 4%. Documented treatment: around 19 received Ad26.COV2.S at low or high dose, single or two shots; roughly 5 received placebo; per-sample allocation not given. Samples were taken on day 63 after the first vaccine or placebo injection. The sample came from a Boston adult aged 18-55 years. As its vector, the vaccine had Ad26, which expressed Wuhan-strain SARS-CoV-2 spike. Germline V CDR1 and CDR2: MDHEN, SYDVKM. The CDR3 has 12 residues. The V gene lost 6 bases and the J gene lost 7 bases, with 12 bases spanning the gap.

The sample was peripheral blood, taken in a trial of Ad26.COV2.S vaccine versus placebo. This TCR was recovered from a person between 18 and 65 years old who received the Ad26.COV2.S COVID-19 vaccine or a placebo. The chain combines TRBV28 with TRBJ1-2; D not resolved. The CDR3 loop is CASSSQWVGYTF. The CDR3 DNA reads TGTGCCAGCAGCTCACAGTGGGTTGGCTACACCTTC.